This note documents a single T cell receptor beta chain sequence. Its antigen is still unknown. This record comes from a study of cytomegalovirus exposure and HLA in healthy donors. Broader study findings: Cytomegalovirus-associated TCR beta chains were listed, numbering 150 to 200.

V lost 0 bases, J lost 3 bases, and 8 bases lay in between. The CDR3 sequence is 14 residues long. Germline V CDR1 and CDR2: MNHEY, SMNVEV (reference sequence). Repertoires were generated with immunoSEQ multiplex PCR, while TCRdb's copy carries only in-frame clones and drops some. The table records around 150,000 clones, approximately 86% of them present only once. The clonotype was recovered from a woman younger than 30 in good health and CMV-seronegative. The sample comprised PBMCs. The chain joins TRBV27 to TRBJ1-1; maybe TRBD1 (5 bases). The CDR3 coding sequence is TGTGCCAGCAGTTTATCGCGGGACTACACTGAAGCTTTCTTT. Translating gives CASSLSRDYTEAFF.